These 8 T cell receptor beta chains were all obtained from the same sample, sequenced in a study of T cells in Graves' hyperthyroidism and ophthalmopathy. The TCR beta CDR3 regions underwent amplification using RNA transcripts as the source. HTBI primers were employed in a first-round RT-PCR of the TCR CDR3. MiXCR, run by TCRdb on the multiplex PCR reads, gives a single entry per CDR3 protein. In the table there are about 320,000 distinct CDR3 sequences, roughly 17% of which are singletons. Sequenced: blood. The source is a man under 40 with Graves' hyperthyroidism.

The chain has TRBV6-7 and TRBJ2-2; a possible D gene is TRBD1 (6 bases). TRBV6-7 is flagged as an ORF with uncertain function. The CDR3 consists of 14 residues. Between the trimmed V and J ends, which lost 7 bases and 5 bases, there was a span of 14 bases. In DNA, the CDR3 is TGTGCCAGCATCCCGGGACATTTGACCGGGGAGCTGTTTTTT. Translated, it gives CASIPGHLTGELFF.

The V call is TRBV12-3 or TRBV12-4, the J call TRBJ2-1, with D perhaps matching TRBD2 (5 bases). The CDR3 is made up of 13 amino acids. With 5 bases removed from V and 10 bases from J, the gap between germline ends came to 15 bases. The CDR3 nucleotides read TGTGCCAGCAGTGGCTGGCGGGCCGGGGAGCAGTTCTTC. This translates into CASSGWRAGEQFF.

Ten or more counts support this clonotype. J is TRBJ2-5 and V is TRBV3-1; TRBD1 agrees at 9 bases. Germline V gene lookup returns CDR1 LGHDT and CDR2 YNNKEL (reference sequence). This CDR3 has 16 residues. V lost 4 bases and J lost 2; bases outside the gene matches: 8. The CDR3 sequence: CASSPGTGLRQETQYF. The CDR3 bases are TGTGCCAGCAGCCCCGGGACAGGGCTCCGTCAAGAGACCCAGTACTTC.

This chain links TRBV6-1 with TRBJ1-5, with TRBD1 matching over 7 bases. CDR1 is MNHNS and CDR2 is SASEGT in the germline V gene. Trimming removed 6 bases from V and 2 bases from J; junction bases left unmatched: 7. The CDR3 totals 15 residues. This CDR3 reads CASRIHRGGNQPQHF. The CDR3 bases are TGTGCCAGCAGAATCCACAGGGGTGGCAATCAGCCCCAGCATTTT.

Details on this clonotype: A much larger clone lies a single base off, so this may be a read error. The chain couples TRBV28 to TRBJ1-2; possibly TRBD1 for D (5 bases). V was shortened by 5 bases and J by 5 bases, with 12 bases between the two germline ends. The CDR3 runs to 13 residues. Per the germline V gene, CDR1 is MDHEN and CDR2 is SYDVKM. The CDR3 bases are TGTGCCAGCAGTCCCGGGGCAGGATATGGCTACACCTTC. Protein: CASSPGAGYGYTF.

The J gene is TRBJ2-1, the V gene TRBV4-1, with 7 bases aligning to TRBD2. Germline CDR1 MGHRA, CDR2 YSYEKL. Losses at the gene ends were 1 base for V and 4 bases for J; bases not matched to a gene: 10. The CDR3 is 17 amino acids. CDR3 DNA: TGCGCCAGCAGCCAAGTCGGTCTAGCGGCTAATTACAATGAGCAGTTCTTC. This translates into CASSQVGLAANYNEQFF.

This clonotype was seen many times. The chain combines TRBV5-6 with TRBJ1-1, with D possibly matching TRBD1 (5 bases). CDR3 length equals 14 residues. The V end lost 3 bases, the J end lost 1 base, and 10 bases lay between the germline ends. CDR1 and CDR2 (germline): SGHDT, YYEEEE. CDR3 nucleotides: TGTGCCAGCAGCTCCTTCGACAGGAACACTGAAGCTTTCTTT. Translated: CASSSFDRNTEAFF.

This chain joins TRBV7-9 and TRBJ1-2; a possible D gene is TRBD1 (5 bases). The germline gives CDR1 SEHNR, CDR2 FQNEAQ (reference sequence). This CDR3 has 15 residues. Trimming cost V 5 bases and J 0 bases, with 13 bases left between them. CDR3 sequence (DNA): TGTGCCAGCAGCGCGACAGAGCTCTCTAACTATGGCTACACCTTC. Translating gives CASSATELSNYGYTF.